The 29 T cell receptor beta chains below all came from one sample that was sequenced in a study of blood T cells in healthy people across ages. The authors ran a second PCR of roughly 6 to 11 cycles using a sample-barcoded 5' primer and a J-beta primer mix. TCRdb redid the calling of the 5' RACE reads with MiXCR, one entry per CDR3 protein. The data contain 780,000 or so distinct CDR3 sequences, approximately 53% of them seen just once; the ten biggest clones take up roughly two fifths. The sample comprised blood. The receptors here all came from a man older than 75 in good health.

This sequence joins TRBV7-2 and TRBJ2-1; 8 nucleotides line up with TRBD1. V was clipped by 4 bases and J by 9 bases; unmatched bases: 17. Germline V CDR1 and CDR2: SGHTA, FQGNSA. The length of the CDR3 is 17 residues. CDR3 DNA: TGTGCCAGCAGCTCCATGTTCCGGACAGGGTCCGGGTGTGAGCAGTTCTTC. Translating gives CASSSMFRTGSGCEQFF.

The chain has TRBV13 and TRBJ2-3; the match to TRBD2 covers 11 bases. Trimming at V came to 5 bases and at J to 0 bases, leaving 13 bases not matched to a gene. The CDR3 is 19 amino acids. From germline, CDR1 is PRHDT and CDR2 FYEKMQ (reference sequence). The CDR3 DNA reads TGTGCCAGCAGCACGGGAGTACTAGCGGGAGATGTGAGCACAGATACGCAGTATTTT. This gives the protein CASSTGVLAGDVSTDTQYF.

This clonotype was detected once. CDR3 loop: CASSPGGGTGVYEQYF. In nucleotides, the CDR3 is TGTGCCAGCAGCCCCGGGGGGGGGACAGGGGTGTACGAGCAGTACTTC. This chain connects TRBV28 to TRBJ2-4; the match to TRBD1 covers 10 bases. With the DNA end fitting TRBJ2-7 better, the J assignment may be wrong. The CDR3 covers 16 residues. CDR1 MDHEN and CDR2 SYDVKM come from the germline V gene.

The chain uses TRBV7-9 and TRBJ2-5; 9 nucleotides match TRBD1. The CDR3 is made up of 17 amino acids. Losses at the gene ends were 5 bases for V and 1 base for J; bases not matched to a gene: 11. Germline V gene data show CDR1 as SEHNR and CDR2 as FQNEAQ (reference sequence). The DNA of the CDR3 is TGTGCCAGCAGCGCGGACAGGGGACCTAACCCCCAAGAGACCCAGTACTTC. Its translation: CASSADRGPNPQETQYF.

Concerning this clonotype itself: Given a much more abundant clone one base away, this may be a read error. CDR3 nucleotide sequence: TGTGCCAGCAGCCCCACCATCCAGGGAGATGAGCAGTACTTC. Translated, it gives CASSPTIQGDEQYF. The rearrangement links TRBV7-3 to TRBJ2-5; D assignment may be TRBD1 or TRBD2 (5 bases each). Germline V CDR1 and CDR2: SGHTA, FQGTGA. Trimming removed 5 bases at V and 11 bases at J, with 21 bases between. This CDR3 region has 14 residues.

CDR3 DNA: TGTGCCAGCTCAACTGGGACAGCCCAGTACAACGAGCAGTACTTC. Its protein product is CASSTGTAQYNEQYF. The gene calls are TRBV18 and TRBJ2-7; 7 nucleotides align to TRBD1. CDR1 and CDR2 from the germline V gene are KGHSH and LQKENI. V trimming: 5 bases; J trimming: 5 bases; junction bases outside the gene matches: 12. This CDR3 region has 15 residues.

The chain recombines TRBV6-5 with TRBJ2-4, with TRBD2 matching 10 bases. The DNA end lines up better with TRBJ2-7; the J call may be wrong. The CDR3 is 16 amino acids. In germline, CDR1 is MNHEY, CDR2 SVGAGI. The CDR3 DNA reads as TGTGCCAGCAGTTACTCGATTGGGCTAGCGGGAGCCGAGCAGTACTTC. Its translation is CASSYSIGLAGAEQYF.

This clonotype was counted only a few times. The rearrangement links TRBV10-3 to TRBJ2-7; D unresolved. CDR1 ENHRY and CDR2 SYGVKD come from the germline V gene. The CDR3 consists of 12 residues. V dropped 3 bases and J dropped 4 bases, with 7 bases sitting between them. The CDR3 bases are TGTGCCATCAGTGAAGGCGGATACGAGCAGTACTTC. It specifies CAISEGGYEQYF.

This chain links TRBV20-1 with TRBJ2-7; 16 positions agree with TRBD2. This CDR3 comprises 18 residues. Trimming removed 5 bases from V and 3 bases from J; junction bases left unmatched: 13. From germline, CDR1 is DFQATT and CDR2 SNEGSKA (reference sequence). CDR3 residues: CSAPGLAGGPLGFYEQYF. In DNA, the CDR3 is TGCAGTGCTCCGGGACTAGCGGGAGGGCCGCTCGGGTTCTACGAGCAGTACTTC.

The chain employs TRBV5-1 and TRBJ1-1, with D hard to call. Germline CDR1 reads SGHRS; CDR2 reads YFSETQ. The CDR3 is 15 amino acids. V was clipped by 0 bases and J by 1 base, with 10 bases between them. The CDR3 protein is CASSLEGRTNTEAFF. DNA of the CDR3: TGCGCCAGCAGCTTGGAGGGAAGAACGAACACTGAAGCTTTCTTT. The full variable domain, completed using reference TRBV5-1 and TRBJ1-1, is KAGVTQTPRYLIKTRGQQVTLSCSPISGHRSVSWYQQTPGQGLQFLFEYFSETQRNKGNFPGRFSGRQFSNSRSEMNVSTLELGDSALYLCASSLEGRTNTEAFFGQGTRLTVV.

The V and J genes are TRBV5-1 and TRBJ2-7; the D is unclear. The V gene lost 1 base and the J gene lost 5 bases, with 4 bases spanning the gap. The germline CDR1 and CDR2 sequences are SGHRS and YFSETQ. The CDR3 has 11 amino acids. CDR3 amino acids: CASSLYDEQYF. In DNA, the CDR3 is TGCGCCAGCAGCTTGTACGACGAGCAGTACTTC.

This clonotype was observed a handful of times. The gene calls are TRBV10-3 and TRBJ2-1; possibly TRBD2 for D (6 bases). The CDR3 runs 16 residues. V was pared by 0 bases and J by 2 bases, with 11 bases between. Germline values: CDR1 ENHRY, CDR2 SYGVKD. This chain's CDR3 is CAISESGGPAYNEQFF. DNA for the CDR3: TGTGCCATCAGTGAGTCCGGAGGGCCGGCCTACAATGAGCAGTTCTTC.

The V and J genes are TRBV3-1 and TRBJ2-3, with 8 nucleotides matching TRBD2. The V and J ends lost 0 bases and 14 bases, in that order; junction bases with no gene match: 16. CDR1 and CDR2 (germline): LGHDT, YNNKEL (reference sequence). The CDR3 is 16 residues long. The CDR3 spells CASSQEGGLGHRYAYF. The CDR3 DNA reads TGTGCCAGCAGCCAAGAGGGGGGACTAGGGCACAGATACGCGTATTTT.

This clonotype was counted a few times. V and J are TRBV5-1 and TRBJ2-7; 12 bases align to TRBD2. The CDR3 contains 16 residues. V shed 4 bases, J shed 0 bases, and the junction held 5 bases outside the gene matches. Germline V CDR1 and CDR2: SGHRS, YFSETQ. The CDR3 region is CASSTGLAGYSYEQYF. The CDR3 bases are TGCGCCAGCAGCACTGGACTAGCGGGGTACTCCTACGAGCAGTACTTC.

The chain recombines TRBV5-1 with TRBJ2-3; a weak D match, TRBD1 (5 bases). V lost 0 bases to trimming and J lost 14 bases, with 16 bases between them. The germline V gene has CDR1 SGHRS and CDR2 YFSETQ. The CDR3 totals 13 residues. The CDR3 DNA follows: TGCGCCAGCAGCTTGGGTCAGGGATTATACGCGTATTTT. This encodes CASSLGQGLYAYF. The full variable domain, with the rest looked up from reference TRBV5-1 and TRBJ2-3, is KAGVTQTPRYLIKTRGQQVTLSCSPISGHRSVSWYQQTPGQGLQFLFEYFSETQRNKGNFPGRFSGRQFSNSRSEMNVSTLELGDSALYLCASSLGQGLYAYFGPGTRLTVL.

V and J are TRBV24-1 and TRBJ2-5; TRBD1 might be the D (6 bases). V gave up 4 bases and J gave up 2 bases, with 13 bases separating them. CDR3 length: 15 residues. Germline values: CDR1 KGHDR, CDR2 SFDVKD. CDR3 amino acids: CATSDQQGLQETQYF. CDR3 in DNA: TGTGCCACCAGTGACCAACAGGGCCTTCAAGAGACCCAGTACTTC.

The CDR3 bases are TGTGCCAGCAGTCCACAGACAAACATCAATTCACCCCTCCACTTT. Translated: CASSPQTNINSPLHF. The chain links TRBV28 to TRBJ1-6; no clear D. With 5 bases removed from V and 7 bases from J, the gap between germline ends came to 15 bases. The length of the CDR3 is 15 residues. Looked up from germline, CDR1 is MDHEN and CDR2 is SYDVKM.

This clonotype was seen a handful of times. The chain carries TRBV7-3 and TRBJ2-5, with 8 bases that match TRBD1. V was clipped by 4 bases and J by 6 bases; unmatched bases: 7. CDR1 is SGHTA and CDR2 is FQGTGA in the germline V gene. The CDR3 is 14 residues long. Written as DNA, the CDR3 is TGTGCCAGCAGCTCCCCGGGACAGGATAAGACCCAGTACTTC. It codes for CASSSPGQDKTQYF.

The chain couples TRBV28 to TRBJ2-1, with D unresolved. Germline V CDR1 and CDR2: MDHEN, SYDVKM. The CDR3 consists of 14 residues. V lost 6 bases and J lost 4, with 13 bases in between. CDR3 loop: CASRLIGSYNEQFF. The CDR3 DNA is TGTGCCAGCAGGCTCATCGGATCATACAATGAGCAGTTCTTC. The whole variable domain, filled in from reference TRBV28 and TRBJ2-1, reads DVKVTQSSRYLVKRTGEKVFLECVQDMDHENMFWYRQDPGLGLRLIYFSYDVKMKEKGDIPEGYSVSREKKERFSLILESASTNQTSMYLCASRLIGSYNEQFFGPGTRLTVL.

The chain employs TRBV12-3 or TRBV12-4 and TRBJ2-5; D unclear. The CDR3 consists of 14 residues. V gave up 2 bases and J gave up 2 bases, with 9 bases separating them. The CDR3, as DNA: TGTGCCAGCAGTTTAAAGACATTACAAGAGACCCAGTACTTC. Translation: CASSLKTLQETQYF.

This sequence joins TRBV29-1 and TRBJ2-3; 7 nucleotides line up with TRBD2. CDR3 length equals 12 residues. J lost 5 bases, V lost 4 bases, and 3 bases had no gene match. The germline V gene has CDR1 SQVTM and CDR2 ANQGSEA. This chain's CDR3 is CSVVREKDTQYF. The CDR3 DNA reads TGCAGCGTTGTGCGGGAGAAAGATACGCAGTATTTT.

This clonotype was picked up a small number of times. The chain employs TRBV7-9 and TRBJ1-2; D uncertain. The V gene's germline CDR1 is SEHNR and CDR2 FQNEAQ (reference sequence). Trimming removed 5 bases from V and 4 bases from J, with 14 bases in between. This CDR3 is built from 14 residues. The CDR3 nucleotides are TGTGCCAGCAGCCTTCCGGCGCTCCTCTATGGCTACACCTTC. It encodes CASSLPALLYGYTF.

J is TRBJ2-4 and V is TRBV27, with TRBD1 matching 8 bases. The better agreement between TRBJ2-7 and the DNA end casts doubt on the J call. Per the germline V gene, CDR1 is MNHEY and CDR2 is SMNVEV (reference sequence). The CDR3 sequence is 12 residues long. CDR3 nucleotide sequence: TGTGCCAGCAGTGGGGACAGGAGCGAGCAGTACTTC. Translated: CASSGDRSEQYF.

This chain links TRBV5-1 with TRBJ2-1; D is possibly TRBD2 (6 bases). The CDR3 is made up of 16 amino acids. Germline V gives CDR1 SGHRS, CDR2 YFSETQ. With 4 bases removed from V and 4 bases from J, the gap between germline ends came to 18 bases. CDR3 residues: CASSPNPGDIYNEQFF. The CDR3 region has the DNA TGCGCCAGCAGCCCAAACCCGGGAGATATTTACAATGAGCAGTTCTTC.

The chain has TRBV7-6 and TRBJ2-1, with D possibly being TRBD2 (6 bases). The CDR3 is 14 amino acids. Germline CDR1 is SGHVS and CDR2 is FNYEAQ. Trimming removed 1 base from V and 10 bases from J, with 14 bases in between. The CDR3 nucleotides read TGTGCCAGCAGCTTAGTGGAGGGAACCGGGGAGCAGTTCTTC. Its translation is CASSLVEGTGEQFF.

In its sample, this clonotype was seen a few times. The gene calls are TRBV7-9 and TRBJ2-6; D is unresolved. The CDR3 has 15 amino acids. The V gene's germline CDR1 is SEHNR and CDR2 FQNEAQ (reference sequence). V lost 5 bases, J lost 2 bases, and 10 bases lay in between. The chain's CDR3 is CASSPSHPGANVLTF. The CDR3 nucleotides read TGTGCCAGCAGCCCTTCGCACCCTGGGGCCAACGTCCTGACTTTC.

This clonotype was seen a handful of times. This chain joins TRBV5-1 and TRBJ2-7; 8 nucleotides agree with TRBD1. The CDR3 contains 14 residues. V lost 6 bases and J lost 2; bases outside the gene matches: 7. The germline V gene encodes CDR1 SGHRS and CDR2 YFSETQ. CDR3 DNA sequence: TGCGCCAGCACAGGACAGGGAGGTCCCTACGAGCAGTACTTC. Translated, it gives CASTGQGGPYEQYF.

This chain links TRBV6-2 or TRBV6-3 with TRBJ2-3; 9 bases map to TRBD1. Trimming at V came to 6 bases and at J to 14 bases, leaving 15 bases not matched to a gene. Germline lookup yields CDR1 MNHEY and CDR2 SVGEGT. The CDR3 has 14 amino acids. The CDR3 DNA reads TGTGCCAGCAGATGGGACAGGGAGCACAGATACGCGTATTTT. Amino acid sequence: CASRWDREHRYAYF.

V is TRBV7-9 and J is TRBJ1-1, with TRBD1 matching over 8 bases. This CDR3 is built from 15 residues. V shed 5 bases, J shed 6 bases, and the junction held 11 bases outside the gene matches. Germline V lookup: CDR1 SEHNR, CDR2 FQNEAQ (reference sequence). The CDR3 region is CASSTDRGVRPEAFF. Written as DNA, the CDR3 is TGTGCCAGCAGCACAGACAGGGGAGTTCGTCCTGAAGCTTTCTTT.